This entry is about one T cell receptor (beta chain). What it recognizes is unknown. The V end lost 1 base, the J end lost 5 bases, and 9 bases lay between the germline ends. This CDR3 is built from 14 residues. The V gene's germline CDR1 is SGHAT and CDR2 FQNNGV. This sample was included in a study of shared clonotypes between healthy human individuals. The repertoire was sequenced with immunoSEQ multiplex PCR; TCRdb's copy has only in-frame clones and lacks some. The table includes approximately 1,000,000 clones, 60% to 85% detected once. Study observations and caveats: Incompleteness in sorted-subset sequencing, despite large depth, was shown by rarefaction.

The genes are TRBV11-2 and TRBJ2-1; D not resolved. Sequencing was carried out using memory CD4+ T cells from PBMCs. Subset noted: CD45RA-negative fraction. This clonotype originated in a man aged 18 to 29 in good health. Some clones in this sample may be carry-over from other donors' samples. CDR3: CASSLVLADNEQFF. CDR3 nucleotide sequence: TGTGCCAGCAGCTTAGTTTTAGCAGACAATGAGCAGTTCTTC.